These 5 T cell receptor beta chains came from one sample sequenced in a study of blood T cell repertoires in COVID-19. Sequenced by immunoSEQ multiplex PCR; TCRdb stores in-frame clones only, minus some. Among tens of thousands of clones, 60% to 85% were seen once, and the ten largest hold about half. The sequenced sample consisted of peripheral blood. Receptors originate from a human donor in a cohort sampled during active COVID-19.

The gene calls are TRBV4-1 and TRBJ2-7; 9 bases fit TRBD2. V lost 5 bases to trimming and J lost 6 bases; unmatched junction nucleotides: 11. This CDR3 spans 15 amino acids. The germline V gene encodes CDR1 MGHRA and CDR2 YSYEKL. DNA of the CDR3: TGCGCCAGCAGCGCCCAACGACTAGCGGCCAGCGAGCAGTACTTC. It encodes CASSAQRLAASEQYF.

J is TRBJ2-1 and V is TRBV27; TRBD1 matches 7 bases. This CDR3 contains 16 residues. Germline V CDR1 and CDR2: MNHEY, SMNVEV (reference sequence). V was clipped by 5 bases and J by 9 bases; unmatched bases: 16. CDR3 in amino acids: CASSAGEKGAVFEQFF. For the CDR3, the DNA is TGTGCCAGCAGTGCCGGCGAGAAGGGGGCGGTTTTTGAGCAGTTCTTC.

The genes are TRBV18 and TRBJ2-7; D is perhaps TRBD2 (7 bases). V dropped 5 bases and J dropped 4 bases, with 15 bases sitting between them. Germline V CDR1 and CDR2: KGHSH, LQKENI. The CDR3 loop spans 14 amino acids. CDR3 in DNA: TGTGCCAGCTCAGAAGGGGGAGGGAGATACGAGCAGTACTTC. It specifies CASSEGGGRYEQYF. The whole variable domain, filled in from reference TRBV18 and TRBJ2-7, reads NAGVMQNPRHLVRRRGQEARLRCSPMKGHSHVYWYRQLPEEGLKFMVYLQKENIIDESGMPKERFSAEFPKEGPSILRIQQVVRGDSAAYFCASSEGGGRYEQYFGPGTRLTVT.

This clone was observed at least ten times. The J gene is TRBJ1-5, the V gene TRBV2; a possible D gene is TRBD1 (6 bases). This CDR3 is built from 16 residues. Per the germline V gene, CDR1 is SNHLY and CDR2 is FYNNEI. V lost 6 bases, J lost 6 bases, and 21 bases lay in between. Here the CDR3 reads CASRGLTGPRSQPQHF. CDR3 nucleotide sequence: TGTGCCAGCAGGGGCCTTACAGGGCCCCGGAGTCAGCCCCAGCATTTT.

The chain has TRBV28 and TRBJ2-7, with 7 positions matching TRBD1. Germline V CDR1 and CDR2: MDHEN, SYDVKM. V shed 5 bases and J 0 bases; nucleotides not matched to a gene: 7. The CDR3 has 15 residues. The CDR3 bases are TGTGCCAGCAGTGCCCCCGGGACAGCCTCCTACGAGCAGTACTTC. Amino acids: CASSAPGTASYEQYF.